This TCR beta chain was recovered during a study of blood T cell repertoires in COVID-19. This CDR3 contains 14 residues. V lost 6 bases, J lost 4 bases, and 12 bases lay in between. In germline, CDR1 is PRHDT, CDR2 FYEKMQ (reference sequence). Original data processing: Reference gene primer amplification yielded estimated nucleated cell counts. Method: immunoSEQ multiplex PCR; TCRdb's copy keeps in-frame clones and lacks some. The DNA was the basis for D and trimming; V, J and clone size are from that table. This table has more than 200,000 clones, roughly nine tenths appearing once. This clonotype originated in a man between 18 and 29 years old with active or convalescent COVID-19. The chain joins TRBV13 to TRBJ2-2; D gene uncertain. The sequenced sample was peripheral blood. The CDR3 nucleotides are TGTGCCAGCAGTTTGAATAGAGGCACCGGGGAGCTGTTTTTT. Translating it yields CASSLNRGTGELFF.